This T cell receptor (beta chain) derives from a study of cytomegalovirus exposure and HLA in healthy donors. For the study at large: As released early, the data held roughly 85 million unique TCRs from HLA-typed donors. Findings and limits, study-wide: Later on, an analysis showed TCR association rates differing by HLA locus, with DRB1 the most and HLA-C the fewest.

CDR1 SGHAT and CDR2 FQNNGV come from the germline V gene. CDR3 length equals 19 residues. The V segment lost 5 bases and the J segment 8 bases; nucleotides outside the gene matches: 26. The donors (healthy individuals) were bone marrow donors. PCR involved 60 Vbeta and 13 Jbeta primers. TCRdb's table, derived via immunoSEQ multiplex PCR, lists solely in-frame clones and lacks some. The table has 180,000 or so clones, over 75% seen once. In regard to this clone: The antigen remains unidentified.

This clonotype was obtained from a man aged 18 to 35 in good health and CMV-seropositive. The V call is TRBV11-2, the J call TRBJ1-2, with TRBD1 identical over 7 bases. The sample taken for sequencing was PBMCs. CDR3 amino acids: CASSPALSSYRGGSGGYTF. For the CDR3, the DNA is TGTGCCAGCAGCCCAGCCCTTAGCTCATACAGGGGTGGGAGCGGAGGCTACACCTTC.